The 19 T cell receptor beta chains listed next were all sequenced from one sample in a study of spatial heterogeneity in lung cancer. Overall study results and limits: Tumor mutation counts were tracked by expanded intratumoral alpha and beta TCR counts.

Using its own MiXCR run on the 5' RACE reads, TCRdb lists one record per CDR3 protein. This table has around 100,000 distinct CDR3 sequences, about 4.6% appearing once. Indicated time point: sample taken at primary tumor resection. For these TCRs, the target antigens are not known. The sequencing here drew on lung tumor tissue, taken at surgery. Receptor source: a male donor with early-stage non-small cell lung cancer.

This clonotype appeared many times. The chain combines TRBV12-3 or TRBV12-4 with TRBJ1-1, with D unclear. Trimming shortened V by 3 bases and J by 6 bases, and 11 bases separated the two germline ends. The CDR3 runs to 13 residues. DNA for the CDR3: TGTGCCAGCAGTTTGGGCGGAGGCTCTGAAGCTTTCTTT. This sequence encodes CASSLGGGSEAFF.

This clonotype was found a few times. The chain has TRBV19 and TRBJ2-5, with D perhaps matching TRBD2 (5 bases). This CDR3 is 14 amino acids long. With 4 bases removed from V and 4 bases from J, the gap between germline ends came to 13 bases. Germline lookup yields CDR1 LNHDA and CDR2 SQIVND (reference sequence). The CDR3, as DNA: TGTGCCAGTAGTACTGATCGTCGGGGAGAGACCCAGTACTTC. It is translated as CASSTDRRGETQYF.

Only a few counts were recorded for this clonotype. The genes are TRBV5-6 and TRBJ1-5; tentative D call: TRBD1 (6 bases). Germline V gene data show CDR1 as SGHDT and CDR2 as YYEEEE. The CDR3 has 14 amino acids. The V gene lost 0 bases and the J gene lost 5 bases, with 9 bases spanning the gap. Here the CDR3 reads CASSLGAGDQPQHF. CDR3 nucleotide sequence: TGTGCCAGCAGCTTGGGGGCAGGGGATCAGCCCCAGCATTTT. The full variable domain, its missing parts supplied by reference TRBV5-6 and TRBJ1-5, is DAGVTQSPTHLIKTRGQQVTLRCSPKSGHDTVSWYQQALGQGPQFIFQYYEEEERQRGNFPDRFSGHQFPNYSSELNVNALLLGDSALYLCASSLGAGDQPQHFGDGTRLSIL.

This clonotype was found many times. The rearrangement joins TRBV7-9 to TRBJ2-7; 8 bases line up with TRBD2. The CDR3 contains 16 residues. Germline V gene lookup returns CDR1 SEHNR and CDR2 FQNEAQ (reference sequence). V lost 2 bases, J lost 5 bases, and 11 bases stayed unmatched. CDR3 nucleotide sequence: TGTGCCAGCAGCTTATTTCAGGAGCGGGAGCCCCACGAGCAGTACTTC. Protein sequence: CASSLFQEREPHEQYF. The full variable domain, completed using reference TRBV7-9 and TRBJ2-7, is DTGVSQNPRHKITKRGQNVTFRCDPISEHNRLYWYRQTLGQGPEFLTYFQNEAQLEKSRLLSDRFSAERPKGSFSTLEIQRTEQGDSAMYLCASSLFQEREPHEQYFGPGTRLTVT.

This clonotype has ten or more counts. The CDR3 sequence: CASSQQGSINQPQHF. DNA of the CDR3: TGTGCCAGCTCTCAACAGGGATCAATAAATCAGCCCCAGCATTTT. J is TRBJ1-5 and V is TRBV18; TRBD1 might be the D (6 bases). Germline CDR1 reads KGHSH; CDR2 reads LQKENI. There are 15 residues in the CDR3. V lost 6 bases to trimming and J lost 4 bases, with 16 bases between them.

This clonotype was detected many times. The chain couples TRBV30 to TRBJ2-3; D is perhaps TRBD1 (5 bases). Looked up from germline, CDR1 is GTSNPN and CDR2 is SVGIG (reference sequence). This CDR3 comprises 12 residues. Trimming removed 0 bases from V and 5 bases from J, with 6 bases in between. Here the CDR3 DNA reads TGTGCCTGGAGTGTAAGGGGAGATACGCAGTATTTT. Its protein product is CAWSVRGDTQYF.

This clonotype was seen at least ten times. The genes are TRBV12-3 or TRBV12-4 and TRBJ2-2; TRBD1 might be the D (6 bases). The CDR3 is made up of 14 amino acids. The ends were cut back, 1 base at V and 6 bases at J, with 9 bases in the middle. The CDR3 sequence is CASSLGRGSGELFF. The CDR3, as DNA: TGTGCCAGCAGTTTAGGCAGGGGATCCGGGGAGCTGTTTTTT.

This clonotype has just a few counts. This chain uses TRBV3-1 with TRBJ2-5, with D hard to call. Trimming took off 0 bases at V and 1 base at J, with 6 bases between the two ends. The germline V gene has CDR1 LGHDT and CDR2 YNNKEL (reference sequence). This CDR3 comprises 14 residues. CDR3 in DNA: TGTGCCAGCAGCCAAGATATATCCCAAGAGACCCAGTACTTC. Translating it yields CASSQDISQETQYF.

This clonotype was observed many times. The chain employs TRBV5-1 and TRBJ2-3; a weak D match, TRBD2 (5 bases). The CDR3 is 14 residues long. Germline V gene sequence: CDR1 SGHRS, CDR2 YFSETQ. Trimming cost V 2 bases and J 4 bases, with 11 bases left between them. Here the CDR3 DNA reads TGCGCCAGCAGCTTACTAGAAATGTCAGATACGCAGTATTTT. This sequence encodes CASSLLEMSDTQYF.

By share, this clonotype ranks as medium-sized. The rearrangement links TRBV4-2 to TRBJ1-5, with TRBD1 identical over 8 bases. The CDR3 runs 15 residues. Germline CDR1 is LGHNA and CDR2 is YNFKEQ. J was trimmed by 4 bases and V by 4 bases; bases with no gene match: 6. The DNA of the CDR3 is TGTGCCAGCAGCCGTCACAGGGGGTTGAATCAGCCCCAGCATTTT. Translating gives CASSRHRGLNQPQHF.

This clonotype was found many times. The chain carries TRBV20-1 and TRBJ1-4; 9 nucleotides line up with TRBD1. CDR1 is DFQATT and CDR2 is SNEGSKA in the germline V gene (reference sequence). Trimming took 5 bases from V and 6 from J; bases not matched to a gene: 1. The CDR3 length is 12 residues. The CDR3, as DNA: TGCAGTGCTGACAGGGGGTATGAAAAACTGTTTTTT. It codes for CSADRGYEKLFF.

This clonotype was seen ten or more times. The V and J genes are TRBV12-3 or TRBV12-4 and TRBJ2-1; D is undetermined. The CDR3 consists of 15 residues. V shed 4 bases and J shed 3 bases, with 13 bases lying between them. CDR3 amino acids: CASSWSVGNYNEQFF. CDR3 in DNA: TGTGCCAGCAGTTGGAGTGTTGGCAACTACAATGAGCAGTTCTTC.

This clonotype was seen repeatedly, ten times or more. The V and J genes are TRBV11-2 and TRBJ1-1, with D uncertain. Germline loops: CDR1 SGHAT, CDR2 FQNNGV. The CDR3 spans 14 residues. The V end was cut by 1 base, the J end by 9 bases, with 15 bases between. Here the CDR3 DNA reads TGTGCCAGCAGCTTAGCCGCAAATCGGCAGAAAGCTTTCTTT. Encoded protein: CASSLAANRQKAFF.

This clonotype was counted many times. The gene calls are TRBV9 and TRBJ2-2, with no clear D. V was trimmed by 4 bases and J by 4 bases, leaving 8 bases between them. The CDR3 is 13 residues long. The germline CDR1 and CDR2 sequences are SGDLS and YYNGEE. The CDR3 DNA sequence: TGTGCCAGCAGCCCGGCGATCACCGGGGAGCTGTTTTTT. This codes for CASSPAITGELFF.

This clonotype has a count of ten or more. The chain's CDR3 is CASTREGLDTEAFF. The CDR3, as DNA: TGCGCCAGCACACGGGAGGGGTTGGACACTGAAGCTTTCTTT. This chain uses TRBV10-2 with TRBJ1-1; TRBD1 is a possible D gene (5 bases). V was trimmed by 7 bases and J by 3 bases, leaving 15 bases between them. This CDR3 has 14 residues. The V gene's germline CDR1 is WSHSY and CDR2 SAAADI.

This clonotype was detected ten times or more. The chain links TRBV4-1 to TRBJ2-7; TRBD1 agrees at 9 bases. Trimming at V came to 4 bases and at J to 3 bases, leaving 16 bases not matched to a gene. The CDR3 covers 18 residues. The germline V gene encodes CDR1 MGHRA and CDR2 YSYEKL. In DNA form, the CDR3 reads TGCGCCAGCAGCCGGGCGGCCCTGGGACAGGGTACCTACTACGAGCAGTACTTC. Translation: CASSRAALGQGTYYEQYF.

This clonotype was found many times. The CDR3 DNA sequence: TGTGCCAGCAGCCCCGGGACTAGCGGGAGGGCCAAGAGCAATGAGCAGTTCTTC. Residues: CASSPGTSGRAKSNEQFF. The chain couples TRBV11-2 to TRBJ2-1, with TRBD2 matching 16 bases. The germline V gene encodes CDR1 SGHAT and CDR2 FQNNGV. The CDR3 is 18 amino acids. V dropped 5 bases and J dropped 6; count of bases not matched to a gene: 10.

This clonotype was seen repeatedly, ten times or more. This rearrangement joins TRBV4-1 to TRBJ2-1; TRBD1 aligns across 9 bases. Germline values: CDR1 MGHRA, CDR2 YSYEKL. Trimming at V came to 5 bases and at J to 6 bases, leaving 5 bases not matched to a gene. The CDR3 totals 14 residues. CDR3 coding DNA: TGCGCCAGCAGCGGGACAGGGTTCCCCAATGAGCAGTTCTTC. Amino acids: CASSGTGFPNEQFF.

This clonotype was observed a few times. This chain connects TRBV3-1 to TRBJ2-7, with D possibly being TRBD1 or TRBD2 (5 bases each). V lost 3 bases to trimming and J lost 2 bases, with 11 bases between them. The CDR3 covers 14 residues. Germline assignment: CDR1 LGHDT and CDR2 YNNKEL (reference sequence). CDR3 loop: CASSQPGTAYEQYF. The CDR3 coding sequence is TGTGCCAGCAGCCAGCCCGGGACGGCCTACGAGCAGTACTTC.